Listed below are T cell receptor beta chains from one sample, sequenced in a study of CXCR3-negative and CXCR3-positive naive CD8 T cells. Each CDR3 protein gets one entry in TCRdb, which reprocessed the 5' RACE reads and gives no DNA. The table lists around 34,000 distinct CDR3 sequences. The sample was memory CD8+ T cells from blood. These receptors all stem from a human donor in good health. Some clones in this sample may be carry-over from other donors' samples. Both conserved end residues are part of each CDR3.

CDR3aa: CASSLDLRGTSADTQYF
v_gene: TRBV11-2
len: 17
j_gene: TRBJ2-3

CDR3aa: CSALAGANTGELFF
v_gene: TRBV29-1
len: 14
j_gene: TRBJ2-2

CDR3aa: CSVVTGVTHEQYF
v_gene: TRBV29-1
len: 13
j_gene: TRBJ2-7

CDR3aa: CASSLGLAGSWGRSYNEQFF
v_gene: TRBV7-2
len: 20
j_gene: TRBJ2-1

CDR3aa: CASSYSREHGGTPQFF
v_gene: TRBV6-5
len: 16
j_gene: TRBJ2-1

CDR3aa: CASSWGLAGQFF
v_gene: TRBV6-2/TRBV6-3
len: 12
j_gene: TRBJ2-1

CDR3aa: CASSYPPGEQYF
v_gene: TRBV6-5
len: 12
j_gene: TRBJ2-7

CDR3aa: CASSRGTGSNQPQHF
v_gene: TRBV4-3
len: 15
j_gene: TRBJ1-5

CDR3aa: CATSGSTSPGGTQYF
v_gene: TRBV15
len: 15
j_gene: TRBJ2-5

CDR3aa: CASTPLSGSFYNEQFF
v_gene: TRBV28
len: 16
j_gene: TRBJ2-1

CDR3aa: CASSLVRNGRGSGETQYF
v_gene: TRBV7-8
len: 18
j_gene: TRBJ2-5

CDR3aa: CSVVLGGTEAFF
v_gene: TRBV29-1
len: 12
j_gene: TRBJ1-1

CDR3aa: CASSLSGQVTDTQYF
v_gene: TRBV13
len: 15
j_gene: TRBJ2-3

CDR3aa: CASSPGYLTSGGASYNEQFF
v_gene: TRBV12-3/TRBV12-4
len: 20
j_gene: TRBJ2-1

CDR3aa: CASSLIQGAHNEQFF
v_gene: TRBV5-6
len: 15
j_gene: TRBJ2-1

CDR3aa: CASSLGNNEQFF
v_gene: TRBV7-2
len: 12
j_gene: TRBJ2-1

CDR3aa: CASSSGTSATDTQYF
v_gene: TRBV6-2/TRBV6-3
len: 15
j_gene: TRBJ2-3

CDR3aa: CASSLEQGNTEAFF
v_gene: TRBV7-3
len: 14
j_gene: TRBJ1-1

CDR3aa: CASSPGQGWSDEQFF
v_gene: TRBV5-1
len: 15
j_gene: TRBJ2-1

CDR3aa: CASSLGVGFNEQFF
v_gene: TRBV7-6
len: 14
j_gene: TRBJ2-1

CDR3aa: CASRLTSGDYEQYF
v_gene: TRBV5-1
len: 14
j_gene: TRBJ2-7

CDR3aa: CASSLGAGDGDEQYF
v_gene: TRBV11-1
len: 15
j_gene: TRBJ2-7

CDR3aa: CASRGVLYEQYF
v_gene: TRBV12-3/TRBV12-4
len: 12
j_gene: TRBJ2-7

CDR3aa: CASSRKTGVFAYEQYF
v_gene: TRBV14
len: 16
j_gene: TRBJ2-7

CDR3aa: CASSDPDRESGELFF
v_gene: TRBV6-1
len: 15
j_gene: TRBJ2-2

CDR3aa: CASSQVAGGDYEQYF
v_gene: TRBV4-2
len: 15
j_gene: TRBJ2-7

CDR3aa: CASSLRCVGQFF
v_gene: TRBV7-3
len: 12
j_gene: TRBJ2-1

CDR3aa: CATSREGGTNEKLFF
v_gene: TRBV15
len: 15
j_gene: TRBJ1-4

CDR3aa: CSVEDLESGNTIYF
v_gene: TRBV29-1
len: 14
j_gene: TRBJ1-3

CDR3aa: CASTSGQGSTDTQYF
v_gene: TRBV9
len: 15
j_gene: TRBJ2-3

CDR3aa: CATSTGTGAGELFF
v_gene: TRBV15
len: 14
j_gene: TRBJ2-2

CDR3aa: CASSTWTGTTTDTQYF
v_gene: TRBV9
len: 16
j_gene: TRBJ2-3

CDR3aa: CASSDSRGGPDTQYF
v_gene: TRBV6-4
len: 15
j_gene: TRBJ2-3

CDR3aa: CASRSGGWAEAFF
v_gene: TRBV12-3/TRBV12-4
len: 13
j_gene: TRBJ1-1

CDR3aa: CASRYIAGVGYNEQFF
v_gene: TRBV28
len: 16
j_gene: TRBJ2-1

CDR3aa: CATSARGLPNTGELFF
v_gene: TRBV15
len: 16
j_gene: TRBJ2-2

CDR3aa: CSVVGAGDTQYF
v_gene: TRBV29-1
len: 12
j_gene: TRBJ2-3

CDR3aa: CASSLGPRRDEQFF
v_gene: TRBV7-9
len: 14
j_gene: TRBJ2-1

CDR3aa: CASSYSDGYEQYF
v_gene: TRBV6-2/TRBV6-3
len: 13
j_gene: TRBJ2-7

CDR3aa: CASSKGSEKLFF
v_gene: TRBV12-3/TRBV12-4
len: 12
j_gene: TRBJ1-4

CDR3aa: CASSFFERGYEQYF
v_gene: TRBV7-9
len: 14
j_gene: TRBJ2-7

CDR3aa: CASSFGSADTQYF
v_gene: TRBV12-3/TRBV12-4
len: 13
j_gene: TRBJ2-3

CDR3aa: CSVEREEETQYF
v_gene: TRBV29-1
len: 12
j_gene: TRBJ2-5

CDR3aa: CASSQDGGPTDTQYF
v_gene: TRBV4-2
len: 15
j_gene: TRBJ2-3

CDR3aa: CATSDLDEGLSGELFF
v_gene: TRBV24-1
len: 16
j_gene: TRBJ2-2

CDR3aa: CASSHLIDISTGELFF
v_gene: TRBV4-3
len: 16
j_gene: TRBJ2-2

CDR3aa: CASSCPPKADRDYEQYF
v_gene: TRBV28
len: 17
j_gene: TRBJ2-7

CDR3aa: CASSLARDRAAEAFF
v_gene: TRBV7-8
len: 15
j_gene: TRBJ1-1

CDR3aa: CASSPLAGGSDTQYF
v_gene: TRBV5-5
len: 15
j_gene: TRBJ2-3

CDR3aa: CASSLTPSNNEKLSF
v_gene: TRBV28
len: 15
j_gene: TRBJ1-4

CDR3aa: CASSEEGAGANALTF
v_gene: TRBV6-1
len: 15
j_gene: TRBJ2-6

CDR3aa: CASSGRQVDTEAFF
v_gene: TRBV2
len: 14
j_gene: TRBJ1-1

CDR3aa: CASTRAGKNEQFF
v_gene: TRBV7-7
len: 13
j_gene: TRBJ2-1

CDR3aa: CSASQGAGQTYEQYF
v_gene: TRBV20-1
len: 15
j_gene: TRBJ2-7